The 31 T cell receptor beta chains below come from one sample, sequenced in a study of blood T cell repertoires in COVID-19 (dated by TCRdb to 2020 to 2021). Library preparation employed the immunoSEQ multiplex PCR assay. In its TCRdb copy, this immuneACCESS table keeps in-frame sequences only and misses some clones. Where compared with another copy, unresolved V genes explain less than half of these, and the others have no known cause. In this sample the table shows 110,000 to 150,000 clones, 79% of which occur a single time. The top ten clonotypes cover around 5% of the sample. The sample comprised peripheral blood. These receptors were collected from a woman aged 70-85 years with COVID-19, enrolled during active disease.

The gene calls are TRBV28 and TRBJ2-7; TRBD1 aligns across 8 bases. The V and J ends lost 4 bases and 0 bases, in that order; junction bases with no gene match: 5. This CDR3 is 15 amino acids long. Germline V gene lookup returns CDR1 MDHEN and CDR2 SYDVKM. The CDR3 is CASSSSGGISYEQYF. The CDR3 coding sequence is TGTGCCAGCAGTTCATCAGGGGGCATCTCCTACGAGCAGTACTTC.

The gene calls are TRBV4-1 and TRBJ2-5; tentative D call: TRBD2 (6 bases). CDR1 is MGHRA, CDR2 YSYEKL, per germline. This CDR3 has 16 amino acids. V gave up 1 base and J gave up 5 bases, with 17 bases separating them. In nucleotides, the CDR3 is TGCGCCAGCAGCCAAGCGGGCCTCGGGGGTTGGGAGACCCAGTACTTC. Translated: CASSQAGLGGWETQYF.

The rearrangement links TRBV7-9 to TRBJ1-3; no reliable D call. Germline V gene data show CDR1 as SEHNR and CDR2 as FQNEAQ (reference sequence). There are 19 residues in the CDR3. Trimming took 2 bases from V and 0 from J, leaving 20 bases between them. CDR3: CASSLRGVLDLNSGNTIYF. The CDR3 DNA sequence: TGTGCCAGCAGCTTAAGAGGCGTGCTCGACCTTAACTCTGGAAACACCATATATTTT. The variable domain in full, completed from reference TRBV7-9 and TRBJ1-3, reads DTGVSQNPRHKITKRGQNVTFRCDPISEHNRLYWYRQTLGQGPEFLTYFQNEAQLEKSRLLSDRFSAERPKGSFSTLEIQRTEQGDSAMYLCASSLRGVLDLNSGNTIYFGEGSWLTVV.

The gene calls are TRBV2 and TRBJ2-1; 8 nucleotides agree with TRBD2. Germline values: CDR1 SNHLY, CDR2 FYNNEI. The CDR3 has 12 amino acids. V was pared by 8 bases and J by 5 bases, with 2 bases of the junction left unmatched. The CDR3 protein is CASGTRNNEQFF. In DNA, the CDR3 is TGTGCCAGCGGGACTAGAAACAATGAGCAGTTCTTC.

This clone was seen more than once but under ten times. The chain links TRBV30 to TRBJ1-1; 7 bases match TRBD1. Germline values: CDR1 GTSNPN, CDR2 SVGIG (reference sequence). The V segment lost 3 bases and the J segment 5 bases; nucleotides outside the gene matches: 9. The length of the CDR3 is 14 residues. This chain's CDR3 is CAWSRTGRGTEAFF. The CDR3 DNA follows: TGTGCCTGGAGCCGGACAGGCCGAGGAACTGAAGCTTTCTTT.

CDR3 coding DNA: TGTGCCAGCAGTCCTACCGGGACTACCTACAATGAGCAGTTCTTC. It codes for CASSPTGTTYNEQFF. The rearrangement joins TRBV28 to TRBJ2-1, with 7 bases that match TRBD2. CDR3 length: 15 residues. The germline V gene has CDR1 MDHEN and CDR2 SYDVKM. V dropped 5 bases and J dropped 2; count of bases not matched to a gene: 6.

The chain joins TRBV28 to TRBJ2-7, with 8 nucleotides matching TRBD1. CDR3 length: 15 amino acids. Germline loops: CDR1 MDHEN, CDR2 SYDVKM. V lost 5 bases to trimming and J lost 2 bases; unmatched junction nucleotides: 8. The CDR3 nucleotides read TGTGCCAGCAGTCCCGGGGGACAGGTACCCTACGAGCAGTACTTC. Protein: CASSPGGQVPYEQYF.

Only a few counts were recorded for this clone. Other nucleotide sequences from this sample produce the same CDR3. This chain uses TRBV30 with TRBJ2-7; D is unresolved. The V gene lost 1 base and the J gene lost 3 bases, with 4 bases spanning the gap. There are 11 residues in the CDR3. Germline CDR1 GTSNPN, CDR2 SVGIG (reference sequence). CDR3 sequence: CAWSASYEQYF. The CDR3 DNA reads TGTGCCTGGAGTGCGAGCTACGAGCAGTACTTC.

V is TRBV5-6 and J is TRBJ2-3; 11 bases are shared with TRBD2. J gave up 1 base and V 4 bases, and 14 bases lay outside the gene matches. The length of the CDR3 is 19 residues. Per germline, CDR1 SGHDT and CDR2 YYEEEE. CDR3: CASSLILLAGALGTDTQYF. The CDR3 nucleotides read TGTGCCAGCAGCCTAATTTTACTAGCGGGGGCCCTGGGCACAGATACGCAGTATTTT.

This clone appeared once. CDR3 loop: CASRPGQGRNEQYF. The CDR3 bases are TGCGCCAGCAGACCGGGACAGGGTAGGAACGAGCAGTACTTC. The rearrangement links TRBV5-1 to TRBJ2-7, with TRBD1 matching over 9 bases. Looked up from germline, CDR1 is SGHRS and CDR2 is YFSETQ. The CDR3 runs to 14 residues. Trimming took 5 bases from V and 5 from J; bases not matched to a gene: 8.

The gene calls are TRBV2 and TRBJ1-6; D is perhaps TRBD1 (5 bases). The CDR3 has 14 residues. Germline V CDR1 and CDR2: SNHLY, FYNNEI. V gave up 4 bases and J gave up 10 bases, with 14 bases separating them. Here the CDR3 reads CASSVGAGGSPLHF. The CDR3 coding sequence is TGTGCCAGCAGTGTAGGGGCAGGCGGATCACCCCTCCACTTT.

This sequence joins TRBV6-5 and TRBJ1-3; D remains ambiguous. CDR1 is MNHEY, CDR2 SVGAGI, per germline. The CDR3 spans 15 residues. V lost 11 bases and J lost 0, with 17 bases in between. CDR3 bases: TGTGCCGCCTCCTCCTTACAAAACTCTGGAAACACCATATATTTT. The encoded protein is CAASSLQNSGNTIYF.

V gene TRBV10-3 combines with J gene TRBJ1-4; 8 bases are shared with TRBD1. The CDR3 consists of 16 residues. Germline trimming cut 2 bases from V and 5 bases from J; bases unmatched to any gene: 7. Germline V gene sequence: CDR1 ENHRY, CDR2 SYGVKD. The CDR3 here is CAISEPGQGANEKLFF. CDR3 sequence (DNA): TGTGCCATCAGTGAGCCCGGACAGGGAGCGAATGAAAAACTGTTTTTT.

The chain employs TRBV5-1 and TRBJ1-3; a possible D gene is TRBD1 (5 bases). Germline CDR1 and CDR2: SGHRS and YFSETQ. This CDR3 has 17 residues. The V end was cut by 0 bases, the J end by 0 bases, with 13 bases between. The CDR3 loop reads CASSLGGAPSSGNTIYF. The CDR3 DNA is TGCGCCAGCAGCTTGGGTGGGGCCCCAAGCTCTGGAAACACCATATATTTT.

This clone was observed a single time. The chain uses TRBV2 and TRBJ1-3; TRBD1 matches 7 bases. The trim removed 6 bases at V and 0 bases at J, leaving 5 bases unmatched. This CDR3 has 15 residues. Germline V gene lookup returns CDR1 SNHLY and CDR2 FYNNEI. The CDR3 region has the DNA TGTGCCAGCAGCGGGGACAGAGGCTCTGGAAACACCATATATTTT. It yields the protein CASSGDRGSGNTIYF.

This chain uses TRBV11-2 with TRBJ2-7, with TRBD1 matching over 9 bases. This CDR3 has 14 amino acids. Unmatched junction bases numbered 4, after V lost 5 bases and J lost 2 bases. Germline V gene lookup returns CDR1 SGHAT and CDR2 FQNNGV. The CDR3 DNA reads TGTGCCAGCAGCCCTCGACAGGGGGCCTACGAGCAGTACTTC. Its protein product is CASSPRQGAYEQYF. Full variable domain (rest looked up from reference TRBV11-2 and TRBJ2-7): EAGVAQSPRYKIIEKRQSVAFWCNPISGHATLYWYQQILGQGPKLLIQFQNNGVVDDSQLPKDRFSAERLKGVDSTLKIQPAKLEDSAVYLCASSPRQGAYEQYFGPGTRLTVT.

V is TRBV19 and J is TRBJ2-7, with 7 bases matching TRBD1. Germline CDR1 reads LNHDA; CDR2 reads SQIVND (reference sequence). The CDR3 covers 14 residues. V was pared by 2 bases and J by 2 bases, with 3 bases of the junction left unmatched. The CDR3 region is CASSIRGQTYEQYF. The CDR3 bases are TGTGCCAGTAGTATACGGGGACAGACCTACGAGCAGTACTTC.

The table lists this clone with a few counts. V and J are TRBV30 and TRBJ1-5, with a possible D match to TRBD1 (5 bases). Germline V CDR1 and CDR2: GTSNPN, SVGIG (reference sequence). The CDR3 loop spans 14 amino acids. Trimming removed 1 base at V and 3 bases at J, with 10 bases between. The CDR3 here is CAWSGGGVNQPQHF. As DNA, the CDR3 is TGTGCCTGGAGTGGCGGGGGGGTCAATCAGCCCCAGCATTTT.

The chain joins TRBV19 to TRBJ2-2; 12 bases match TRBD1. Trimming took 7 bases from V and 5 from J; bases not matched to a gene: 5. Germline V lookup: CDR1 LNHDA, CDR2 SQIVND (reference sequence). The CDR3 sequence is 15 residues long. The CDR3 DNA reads TGTGCCAGTAAGGGGACAGGGGGCTGGACCGGGGAGCTGTTTTTT. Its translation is CASKGTGGWTGELFF.

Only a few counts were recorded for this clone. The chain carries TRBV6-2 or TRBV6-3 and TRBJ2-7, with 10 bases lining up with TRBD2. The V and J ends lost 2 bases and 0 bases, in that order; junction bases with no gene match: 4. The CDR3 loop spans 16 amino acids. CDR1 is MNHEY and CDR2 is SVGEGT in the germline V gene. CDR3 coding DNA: TGTGCCAGCAGTTACAAACTAGCGGGGAGCTCCTACGAGCAGTACTTC. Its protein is CASSYKLAGSSYEQYF.

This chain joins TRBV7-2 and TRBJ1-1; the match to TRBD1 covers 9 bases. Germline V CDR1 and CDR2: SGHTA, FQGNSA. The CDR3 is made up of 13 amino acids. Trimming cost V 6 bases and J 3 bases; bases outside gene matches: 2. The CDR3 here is CASRRDRDTEAFF. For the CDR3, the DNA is TGTGCCAGCAGACGGGACAGGGACACTGAAGCTTTCTTT.

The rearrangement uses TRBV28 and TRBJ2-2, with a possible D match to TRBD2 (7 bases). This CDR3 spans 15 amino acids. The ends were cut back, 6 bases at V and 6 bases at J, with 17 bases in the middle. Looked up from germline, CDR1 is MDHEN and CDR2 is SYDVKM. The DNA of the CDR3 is TGTGCCAGCAGGATAGGGAGGGGGTTAGCCGGGGAGCTGTTTTTT. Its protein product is CASRIGRGLAGELFF. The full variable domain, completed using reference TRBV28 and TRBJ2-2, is DVKVTQSSRYLVKRTGEKVFLECVQDMDHENMFWYRQDPGLGLRLIYFSYDVKMKEKGDIPEGYSVSREKKERFSLILESASTNQTSMYLCASRIGRGLAGELFFGEGSRLTVL.

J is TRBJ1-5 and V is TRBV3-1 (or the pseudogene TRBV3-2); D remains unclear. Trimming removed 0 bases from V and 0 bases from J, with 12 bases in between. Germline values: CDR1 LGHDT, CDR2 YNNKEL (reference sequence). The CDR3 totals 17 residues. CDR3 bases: TGTGCCAGCAGCCAAGATCTCGTCAGGTATAGCAATCAGCCCCAGCATTTT. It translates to CASSQDLVRYSNQPQHF.

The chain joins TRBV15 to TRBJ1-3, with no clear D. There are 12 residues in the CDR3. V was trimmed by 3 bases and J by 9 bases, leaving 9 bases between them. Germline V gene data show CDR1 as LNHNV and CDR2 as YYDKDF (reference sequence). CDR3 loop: CATSRAAGTIYF. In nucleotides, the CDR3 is TGTGCCACCAGCAGGGCCGCTGGCACCATATATTTT.

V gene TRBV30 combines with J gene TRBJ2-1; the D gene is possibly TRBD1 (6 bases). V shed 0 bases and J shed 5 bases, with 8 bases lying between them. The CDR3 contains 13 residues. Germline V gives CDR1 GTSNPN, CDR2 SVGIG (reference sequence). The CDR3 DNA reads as TGTGCCTGGAGTGTACAGGGCCACAATGAGCAGTTCTTC. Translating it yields CAWSVQGHNEQFF.

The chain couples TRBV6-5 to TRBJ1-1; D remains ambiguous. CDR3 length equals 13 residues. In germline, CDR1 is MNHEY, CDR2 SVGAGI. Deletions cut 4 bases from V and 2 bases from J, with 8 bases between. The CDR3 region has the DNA TGTGCCAGCAGTTGGGAGGAAAACACTGAAGCTTTCTTT. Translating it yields CASSWEENTEAFF.

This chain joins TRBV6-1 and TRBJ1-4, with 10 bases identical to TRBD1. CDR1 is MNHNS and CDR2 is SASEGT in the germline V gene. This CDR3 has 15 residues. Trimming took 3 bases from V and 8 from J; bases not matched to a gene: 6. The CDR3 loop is CASSDPTGGGEKLFF. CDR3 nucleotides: TGTGCCAGCAGTGACCCGACAGGGGGCGGGGAAAAACTGTTTTTT.

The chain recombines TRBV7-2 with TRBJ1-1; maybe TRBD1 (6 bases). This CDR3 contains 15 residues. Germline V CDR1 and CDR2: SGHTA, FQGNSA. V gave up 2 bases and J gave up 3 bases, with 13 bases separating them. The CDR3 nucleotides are TGTGCCAGCAGCTTAAGTAAGGGACACCACACTGAAGCTTTCTTT. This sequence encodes CASSLSKGHHTEAFF.

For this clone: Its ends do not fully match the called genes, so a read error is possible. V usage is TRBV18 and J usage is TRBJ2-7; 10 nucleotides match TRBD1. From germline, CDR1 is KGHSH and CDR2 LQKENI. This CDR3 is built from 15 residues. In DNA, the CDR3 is TGTGCCAGCTCACCACAACGACAGGGGGCCTACGAGCGGTACTTC. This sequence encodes CASSPQRQGAYERYF. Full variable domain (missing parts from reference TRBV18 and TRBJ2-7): NAGVMQNPRHLVRRRGQEARLRCSPMKGHSHVYWYRQLPEEGLKFMVYLQKENIIDESGMPKERFSAEFPKEGPSILRIQQVVRGDSAAYFCASSPQRQGAYERYFGPGTRLTVT.

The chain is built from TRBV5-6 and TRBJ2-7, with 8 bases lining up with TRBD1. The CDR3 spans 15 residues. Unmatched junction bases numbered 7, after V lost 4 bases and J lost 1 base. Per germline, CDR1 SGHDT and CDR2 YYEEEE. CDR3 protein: CASSPGQDPSYEQYF. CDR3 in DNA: TGTGCCAGCAGCCCGGGACAGGACCCTTCCTACGAGCAGTACTTC.

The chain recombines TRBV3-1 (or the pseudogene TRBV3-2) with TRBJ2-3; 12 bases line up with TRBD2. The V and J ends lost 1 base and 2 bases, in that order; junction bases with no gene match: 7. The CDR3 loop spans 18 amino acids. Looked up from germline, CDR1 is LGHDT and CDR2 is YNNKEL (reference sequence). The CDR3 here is CASSQVVASGGDTDTQYF. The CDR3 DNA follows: TGTGCCAGCAGCCAAGTGGTGGCTAGCGGGGGGGACACAGATACGCAGTATTTT.